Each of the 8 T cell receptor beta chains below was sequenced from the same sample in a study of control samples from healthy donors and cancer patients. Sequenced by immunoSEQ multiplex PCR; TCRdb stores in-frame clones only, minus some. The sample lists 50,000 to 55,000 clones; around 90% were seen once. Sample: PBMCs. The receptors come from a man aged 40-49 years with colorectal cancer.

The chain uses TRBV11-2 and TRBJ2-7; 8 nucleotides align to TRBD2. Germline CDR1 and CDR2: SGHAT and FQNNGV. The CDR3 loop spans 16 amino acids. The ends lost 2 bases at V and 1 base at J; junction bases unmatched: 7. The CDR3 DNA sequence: TGTGCCAGCAGCTTACTGGGCGGGAGGACGTCCTACGAGCAGTACTTC. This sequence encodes CASSLLGGRTSYEQYF.

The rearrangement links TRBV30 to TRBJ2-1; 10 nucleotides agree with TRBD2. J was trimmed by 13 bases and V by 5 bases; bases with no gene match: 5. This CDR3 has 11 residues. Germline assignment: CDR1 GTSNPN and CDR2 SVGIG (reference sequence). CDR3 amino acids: CAWVGLAEQFF. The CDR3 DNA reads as TGTGCCTGGGTCGGACTAGCGGAACAGTTCTTC. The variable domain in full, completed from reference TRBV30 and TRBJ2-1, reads SQTIHQWPATLVQPVGSPLSLECTVEGTSNPNLYWYRQAAGRGLQLLFYSVGIGQISSEVPQNLSASRPQDRQFILSSKKLLLSDSGFYLCAWVGLAEQFFGPGTRLTVL.

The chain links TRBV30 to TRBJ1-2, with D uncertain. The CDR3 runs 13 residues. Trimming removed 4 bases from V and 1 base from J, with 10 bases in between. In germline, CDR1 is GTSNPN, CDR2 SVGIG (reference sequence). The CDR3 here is CAWMGGFNYGYTF. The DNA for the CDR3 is TGTGCCTGGATGGGTGGTTTTAACTATGGCTACACCTTC. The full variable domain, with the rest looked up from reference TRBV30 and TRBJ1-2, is SQTIHQWPATLVQPVGSPLSLECTVEGTSNPNLYWYRQAAGRGLQLLFYSVGIGQISSEVPQNLSASRPQDRQFILSSKKLLLSDSGFYLCAWMGGFNYGYTFGSGTRLTVV.

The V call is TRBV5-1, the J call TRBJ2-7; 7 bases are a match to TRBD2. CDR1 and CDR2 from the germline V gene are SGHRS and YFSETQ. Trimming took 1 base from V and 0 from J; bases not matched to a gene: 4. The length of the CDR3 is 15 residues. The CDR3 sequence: CASSLLGGSSYEQYF. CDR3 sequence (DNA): TGCGCCAGCAGCTTGTTGGGCGGGAGCTCCTACGAGCAGTACTTC.

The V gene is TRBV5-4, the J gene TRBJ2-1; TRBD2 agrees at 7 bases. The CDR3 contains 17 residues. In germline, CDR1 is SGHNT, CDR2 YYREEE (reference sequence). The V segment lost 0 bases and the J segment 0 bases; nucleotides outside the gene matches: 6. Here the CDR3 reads CASSLAVTSRSYNEQFF. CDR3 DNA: TGTGCCAGCAGCTTGGCCGTGACTAGCCGCTCCTACAATGAGCAGTTCTTC.

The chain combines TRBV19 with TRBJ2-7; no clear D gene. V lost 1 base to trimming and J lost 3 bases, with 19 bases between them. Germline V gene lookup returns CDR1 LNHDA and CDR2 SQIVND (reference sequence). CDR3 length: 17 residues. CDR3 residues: CASSIGGSFSRNYEQYF. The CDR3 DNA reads TGTGCCAGTAGTATAGGGGGAAGCTTCTCCCGGAACTACGAGCAGTACTTC.

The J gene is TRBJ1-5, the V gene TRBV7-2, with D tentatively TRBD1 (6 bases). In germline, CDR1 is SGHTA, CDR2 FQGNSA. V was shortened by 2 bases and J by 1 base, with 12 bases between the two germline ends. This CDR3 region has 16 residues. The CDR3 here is CASSLSGGLSNQPQHF. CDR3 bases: TGTGCCAGCAGCTTATCTGGGGGGCTAAGCAATCAGCCCCAGCATTTT.

The CDR3 reads CASSVPRRETQYF. The CDR3 DNA reads TGTGCCAGCAGTGTCCCTCGGCGGGAGACCCAGTACTTC. The V call is TRBV2, the J call TRBJ2-5; D call uncertain. From germline, CDR1 is SNHLY and CDR2 FYNNEI. The CDR3 consists of 13 residues. V was shortened by 4 bases and J by 5 bases, with 11 bases between the two germline ends. The full variable domain, its missing parts supplied by reference TRBV2 and TRBJ2-5, is EPEVTQTPSHQVTQMGQEVILRCVPISNHLYFYWYRQILGQKVEFLVSFYNNEISEKSEIFDDQFSVERPDGSNFTLKIRSTKLEDSAMYFCASSVPRRETQYFGPGTRLLVL.